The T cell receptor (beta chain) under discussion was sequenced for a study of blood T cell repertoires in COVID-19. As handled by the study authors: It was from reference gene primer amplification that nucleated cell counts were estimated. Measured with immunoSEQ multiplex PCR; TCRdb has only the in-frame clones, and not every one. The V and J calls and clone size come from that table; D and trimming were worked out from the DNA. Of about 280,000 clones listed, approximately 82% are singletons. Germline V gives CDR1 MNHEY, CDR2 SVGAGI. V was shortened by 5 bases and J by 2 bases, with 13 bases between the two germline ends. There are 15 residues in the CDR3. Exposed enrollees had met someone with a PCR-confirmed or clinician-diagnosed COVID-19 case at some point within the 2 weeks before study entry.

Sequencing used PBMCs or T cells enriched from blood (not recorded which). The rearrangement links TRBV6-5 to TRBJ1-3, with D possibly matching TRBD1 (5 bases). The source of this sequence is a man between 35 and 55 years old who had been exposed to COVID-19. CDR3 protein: CASSRPTAPGNTIYF. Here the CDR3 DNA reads TGTGCCAGCAGTCGACCGACAGCGCCTGGAAACACCATATATTTT.